Below are 8 T cell receptor beta chains sequenced from a single sample in a study of cytomegalovirus exposure and HLA in healthy donors. In the PCR, 60 Vbeta and 13 Jbeta primers were used. TCRdb's copy holds only in-frame clones and misses some; the assay was immunoSEQ multiplex PCR. The data hold 160,000 or so clones, with 80% to 90% observed a single time. The source material was PBMCs. Source of these receptors: a woman under 30 in good health and CMV-seronegative.

V usage is TRBV4-2 and J usage is TRBJ2-1; 14 bases align to TRBD2. CDR1 is LGHNA and CDR2 is YNFKEQ in the germline V gene. The ends lost 11 bases at V and 6 bases at J; junction bases unmatched: 9. The CDR3 runs 15 residues. The CDR3: CASTGLAGGANEQFF. In DNA, the CDR3 is TGTGCCTCCACAGGACTAGCGGGGGGAGCCAATGAGCAGTTCTTC.

V and J are TRBV4-1 and TRBJ1-1; 7 bases are a match to TRBD1. The ends lost 4 bases at V and 6 bases at J; junction bases unmatched: 5. The CDR3 extends over 13 amino acids. CDR1 is MGHRA, CDR2 YSYEKL, per germline. The CDR3, as DNA: TGCGCCAGCAGCCTGGGGACAGTCTCTGAAGCTTTCTTT. This gives the protein CASSLGTVSEAFF.

The chain has TRBV11-2 and TRBJ2-5; D might be TRBD2 (6 bases). V lost 0 bases, J lost 2 bases, and 16 bases lay in between. In germline, CDR1 is SGHAT, CDR2 FQNNGV. This CDR3 spans 17 amino acids. The CDR3 sequence: CASSLDRRSGKQETQYF. The CDR3 nucleotides are TGTGCCAGCAGCTTAGATCGGCGTAGCGGAAAACAAGAGACCCAGTACTTC.

This clone was counted a single time. The rearrangement uses TRBV5-1 and TRBJ1-1, with 8 bases fitting TRBD1. The CDR3 contains 15 residues. Per the germline V gene, CDR1 is SGHRS and CDR2 is YFSETQ. Losses at the gene ends were 4 bases for V and 3 bases for J; bases not matched to a gene: 8. The CDR3 loop is CASSPGQGGDTEAFF. The DNA of the CDR3 is TGCGCCAGCAGCCCCGGACAGGGAGGGGACACTGAAGCTTTCTTT.

The chain couples TRBV6-1 to TRBJ2-7; D gene ambiguous. The length of the CDR3 is 15 residues. Per germline, CDR1 MNHNS and CDR2 SASEGT. V was cut by 1 base and J by 0 bases, with 10 bases left in between. The DNA of the CDR3 is TGTGCCAGCAGTGAAGGGGCTATCCTCTCCTACGAGCAGTACTTC. It is translated as CASSEGAILSYEQYF.

This chain connects TRBV5-4 to TRBJ1-2; D remains unclear. Trimming shortened V by 4 bases and J by 4 bases, and 8 bases separated the two germline ends. Germline CDR1 reads SGHNT; CDR2 reads YYREEE (reference sequence). This CDR3 spans 12 amino acids. The CDR3 loop reads CASSRSTYGYTF. Here the CDR3 DNA reads TGTGCCAGCAGCCGGAGTACCTATGGCTACACCTTC.

This sequence joins TRBV15 and TRBJ1-3; a possible D gene is TRBD1 (5 bases). CDR3 size: 12 residues. The germline V and J ends were trimmed by 6 bases and 6 bases, with 9 bases remaining between them. Germline CDR1 reads LNHNV; CDR2 reads YYDKDF (reference sequence). CDR3 protein: CATRQDLNTIYF. For the CDR3, the DNA is TGTGCCACCAGACAGGATTTAAACACCATATATTTT.

This sequence joins TRBV5-1 and TRBJ2-2, with D possibly being TRBD2 (6 bases). CDR3 length equals 15 residues. V dropped 3 bases and J dropped 6 bases, with 15 bases sitting between them. CDR1 is SGHRS, CDR2 YFSETQ, per germline. The chain's CDR3 is CASSWTNPSAGELFF. In DNA, the CDR3 is TGCGCCAGCAGCTGGACTAACCCTAGCGCCGGGGAGCTGTTTTTT. The full variable domain, its missing parts supplied by reference TRBV5-1 and TRBJ2-2, is KAGVTQTPRYLIKTRGQQVTLSCSPISGHRSVSWYQQTPGQGLQFLFEYFSETQRNKGNFPGRFSGRQFSNSRSEMNVSTLELGDSALYLCASSWTNPSAGELFFGEGSRLTVL.